The clone carrying this T cell receptor beta chain occurred once. Its matching antigen is unknown. The sample is drawn from a study of T cell responses to AZD1222 COVID-19 vaccine. General study findings and limits: Reportedly, close to half of spike-specific TCRs are directed against unmutated variant regions. A mostly white British donor set with more females was recruited, and clonal diversity was possibly underestimated. Rises in breadth and depth of Spike-specific TCRs came after two AZD1222 doses.

The protocol was immunoSEQ multiplex PCR, while the TCRdb copy is restricted to in-frame clones and leaves out a portion. The sample lists 130,000 to 150,000 clones; 90% were seen once. From germline, CDR1 is SGHTA and CDR2 FQGNSA. The CDR3 sequence is 16 residues long. Trimming left V 0 bases short and J 4 bases short, with 13 bases between. The TCR comes from an adult in good health. The material sequenced was peripheral blood, taken on day 0 of AZD1222 vaccination. This chain connects TRBV7-2 to TRBJ1-3; no clear D. CDR3 protein: CASSLALSSPGNTIYF. DNA for the CDR3: TGTGCCAGCAGCTTAGCGCTATCGAGCCCGGGAAACACCATATATTTT.